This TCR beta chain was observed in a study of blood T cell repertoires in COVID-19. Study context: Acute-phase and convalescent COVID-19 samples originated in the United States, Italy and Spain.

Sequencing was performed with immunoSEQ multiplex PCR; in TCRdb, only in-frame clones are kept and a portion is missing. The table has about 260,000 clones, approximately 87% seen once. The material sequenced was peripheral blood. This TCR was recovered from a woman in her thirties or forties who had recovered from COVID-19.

CDR3 sequence: CASSFTSGGGHEQYF. CDR3 sequence (DNA): TGTGCCAGCAGCTTTACTAGCGGGGGGGGCCACGAGCAGTACTTC. This chain joins TRBV12-1 and TRBJ2-7; the DNA was not used to check the table's D call, TRBD2. TRBV12-1 is a pseudogene locus. The CDR3 runs to 15 residues.